Sequencing of this T cell receptor beta chain was carried out in a study of cytomegalovirus exposure and HLA in healthy donors. Study-level findings and limits: A missense variant in DCLRE1C was later tied to TCR beta V- and J-gene trimming. Common viral pathogens were later found to be apparently linked to several of the most significant clusters.

PCR was performed using 60 Vbeta and 13 Jbeta primers. The data were produced by immunoSEQ multiplex PCR, yet TCRdb's version contains in-frame clones alone and is incomplete. Altogether about 190,000 clones are present, about three quarters being singletons, with the ten largest covering 2% to 2.5%. The germline CDR1 and CDR2 sequences are SGHNT and YYREEE (reference sequence). The CDR3 covers 13 residues. J was trimmed by 4 bases and V by 4 bases; bases with no gene match: 2. A remark on this clone: Its antigen is still unknown.

The origin of this receptor is a woman in her 30s in good health and CMV-seropositive. Specimen: PBMCs. The J gene is TRBJ2-4, the V gene TRBV5-4; TRBD1 agrees at 7 bases. CDR3 loop: CASSTGQKNIQYF. CDR3 bases: TGTGCCAGCAGCACGGGACAGAAAAACATTCAGTACTTC.